This T cell receptor (beta chain) was observed in a study of blood T cell repertoires in COVID-19. Followed longitudinally, the Seattle patients had been enrolled during active infection. In the authors' methods: Quantification of nucleated cells was approximated via reference gene primer amplification. Assay used: immunoSEQ multiplex PCR; TCRdb lists only in-frame clones, some missing. V and J calls and clone size come straight from that table; D and trimming were deduced from the DNA. This sample has hundreds of thousands of clones, with 89% found just once. CDR1 is MNHNS and CDR2 is SASEGT in the germline V gene. V dropped 0 bases and J dropped 4; count of bases not matched to a gene: 3. The CDR3 is 15 residues long.

J is TRBJ2-5 and V is TRBV6-1, with 9 bases matching TRBD2. The sequenced sample consisted of peripheral blood. This receptor was obtained from a woman aged 25 to 39 with COVID-19, enrolled during active disease. DNA for the CDR3: TGTGCCAGCAGTGAAGCGAAACTAGCGGGAGAGACCCAGTACTTC. Its protein is CASSEAKLAGETQYF.